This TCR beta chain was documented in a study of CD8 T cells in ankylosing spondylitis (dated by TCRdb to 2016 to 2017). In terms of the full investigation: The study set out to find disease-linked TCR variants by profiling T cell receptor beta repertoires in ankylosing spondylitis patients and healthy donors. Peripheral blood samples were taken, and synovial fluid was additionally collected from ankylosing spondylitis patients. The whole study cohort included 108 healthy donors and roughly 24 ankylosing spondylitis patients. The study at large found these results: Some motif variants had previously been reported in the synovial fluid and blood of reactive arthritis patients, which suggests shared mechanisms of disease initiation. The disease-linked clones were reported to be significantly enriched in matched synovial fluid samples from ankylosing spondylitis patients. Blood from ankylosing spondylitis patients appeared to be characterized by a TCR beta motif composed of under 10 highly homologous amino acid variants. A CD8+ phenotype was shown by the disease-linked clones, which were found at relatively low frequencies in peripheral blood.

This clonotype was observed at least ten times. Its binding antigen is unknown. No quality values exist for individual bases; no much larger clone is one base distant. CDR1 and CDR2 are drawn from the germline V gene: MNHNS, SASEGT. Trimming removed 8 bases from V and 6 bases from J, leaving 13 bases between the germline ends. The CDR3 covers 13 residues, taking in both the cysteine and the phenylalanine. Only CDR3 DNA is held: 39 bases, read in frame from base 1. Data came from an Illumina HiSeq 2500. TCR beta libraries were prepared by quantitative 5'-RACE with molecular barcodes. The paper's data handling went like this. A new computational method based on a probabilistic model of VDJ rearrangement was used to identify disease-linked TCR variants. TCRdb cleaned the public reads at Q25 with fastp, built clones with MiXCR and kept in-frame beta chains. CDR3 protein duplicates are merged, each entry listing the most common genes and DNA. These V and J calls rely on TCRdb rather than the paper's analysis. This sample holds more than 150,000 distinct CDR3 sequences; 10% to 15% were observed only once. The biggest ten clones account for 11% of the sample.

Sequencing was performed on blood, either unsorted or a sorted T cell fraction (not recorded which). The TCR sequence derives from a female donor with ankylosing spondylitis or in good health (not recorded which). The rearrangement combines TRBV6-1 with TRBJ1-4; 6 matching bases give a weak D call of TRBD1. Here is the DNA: TGTGCCAGCGAGCCAGGGGTTGATGAAAAACTGTTTTTT. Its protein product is CASEPGVDEKLFF.